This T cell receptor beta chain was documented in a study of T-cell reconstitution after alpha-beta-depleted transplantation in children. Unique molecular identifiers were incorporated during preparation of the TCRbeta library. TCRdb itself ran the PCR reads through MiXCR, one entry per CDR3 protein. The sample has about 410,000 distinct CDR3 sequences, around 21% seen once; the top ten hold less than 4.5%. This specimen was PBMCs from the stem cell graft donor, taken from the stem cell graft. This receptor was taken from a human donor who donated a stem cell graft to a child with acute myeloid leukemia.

The CDR3 protein is CASSYVSRDHEQYF. The CDR3 DNA reads as TGTGCCAGCAGTTACGTTTCCAGGGACCACGAGCAGTACTTC. The chain joins TRBV6-5 to TRBJ2-7, with D perhaps assigned TRBD1 or TRBD2 (5 bases each). Germline V gene data show CDR1 as MNHEY and CDR2 as SVGAGI. The CDR3 consists of 14 residues. The V end was cut by 2 bases, the J end by 5 bases, with 13 bases between.